Listed here are 32 T cell receptor beta chains from one sample, sequenced in a study of monozygotic twins with inflammatory bowel disease. After re-calling the 5' RACE reads, TCRdb lists one entry per CDR3 protein, DNA absent. The sample totals a few hundred thousand distinct CDR3 sequences. Sequenced: blood. Receptors were obtained from a human donor with ulcerative colitis or Crohn's disease, or a healthy co-twin of an affected twin (not recorded which).

The chain is built from TRBV12-3 or TRBV12-4 and TRBJ1-4; TCRdb indicates TRBD1, and absent DNA this call remains unverified. The CDR3 is made up of 14 amino acids. CDR3 protein: CASSMGQTNEKLFF.

V gene TRBV7-6 combines with J gene TRBJ2-7; TCRdb names TRBD1, which stays unverified in the absence of DNA. This CDR3 region has 14 residues. CDR1 and CDR2 (germline): SGHVS, FNYEAQ. This chain's CDR3 is CASSLTDRVSEQYF.

The chain recombines TRBV12-3 or TRBV12-4 with TRBJ2-1; lacking DNA, the TRBD2 call made by TCRdb goes unchecked. The CDR3 runs to 17 residues. CDR3 in amino acids: CASSSPTGTSSYNEQFF.

V and J are TRBV5-1 and TRBJ2-1; TCRdb's assignment of TRBD1 cannot be checked, as there is no DNA. Germline lookup yields CDR1 SGHRS and CDR2 YFSETQ. The CDR3 contains 15 residues. Here the CDR3 reads CASSLQGQGPHEQFF.

The chain carries TRBV18 and TRBJ2-7. Germline V lookup: CDR1 KGHSH, CDR2 LQKENI. This CDR3 is 12 amino acids long. The CDR3: CASSPERREQYF.

The chain couples TRBV20-1 to TRBJ2-7; checking the TCRdb D call of TRBD2 is not possible without DNA. Germline loops: CDR1 DFQATT, CDR2 SNEGSKA (reference sequence). The CDR3 covers 13 residues. The CDR3 region is CSQGGRAYYEQYF.

CDR3 protein: CASSLRAVSSYEQYF. This chain joins TRBV7-6 and TRBJ2-7; TCRdb designates TRBD2, a call that cannot be tested without DNA. The germline V gene has CDR1 SGHVS and CDR2 FNYEAQ. The length of the CDR3 is 15 residues.

This rearrangement joins TRBV5-1 to TRBJ2-7; checking the TCRdb D call of TRBD1 is not possible without DNA. Germline assignment: CDR1 SGHRS and CDR2 YFSETQ. This CDR3 has 15 amino acids. CDR3 residues: CASSFTGGASYEQYF.

The rearrangement uses TRBV7-2 and TRBJ2-7; TCRdb indicates TRBD1, and absent DNA this call remains unverified. CDR3 size: 15 residues. CDR1 SGHTA and CDR2 FQGNSA come from the germline V gene. CDR3 region: CASSPVGTGAREQYF.

This rearrangement joins TRBV11-1 to TRBJ2-1; TCRdb selects TRBD2, and the lack of DNA leaves this call unchecked. CDR3 length equals 19 residues. Looked up from germline, CDR1 is SGHAT and CDR2 is FQDESV (reference sequence). The CDR3 sequence: CASSSRLRTSRSSYNEQFF.

The chain has TRBV20-1 and TRBJ2-1; with no DNA, the TCRdb D assignment of TRBD2 cannot be verified. The germline gives CDR1 DFQATT, CDR2 SNEGSKA (reference sequence). The CDR3 has 15 residues. CDR3 amino acids: CSAMGLAGYYNEQFF.

The chain couples TRBV5-1 to TRBJ2-3; TCRdb returns TRBD1, unconfirmable since there is no DNA. Looked up from germline, CDR1 is SGHRS and CDR2 is YFSETQ. The CDR3 consists of 16 residues. The CDR3 here is CASSSGTGTLTDTQYF.

The gene calls are TRBV5-1 and TRBJ2-2; TCRdb calls TRBD1, which cannot be checked without DNA. CDR1 and CDR2 (germline): SGHRS, YFSETQ. The CDR3 contains 15 residues. The CDR3: CASSSQGGNTGELFF.

This chain connects TRBV6-1 to TRBJ1-2; with no DNA, the TCRdb D assignment of TRBD1 cannot be verified. The CDR3 loop spans 17 amino acids. The germline V gene encodes CDR1 MNHNS and CDR2 SASEGT. CDR3: CASSGPWPSSTNYGYTF.

The chain combines TRBV9 with TRBJ2-7. CDR3 length equals 14 residues. Germline lookup yields CDR1 SGDLS and CDR2 YYNGEE. Here the CDR3 reads CASSVGSESYEQYF.

The chain couples TRBV5-1 to TRBJ2-5. The CDR3 covers 15 residues. The germline CDR1 and CDR2 sequences are SGHRS and YFSETQ. The CDR3 protein is CASSLVGFGGETQYF.

The chain links TRBV6-5 to TRBJ1-2; there is no DNA to check the TCRdb D call of TRBD1. CDR3 length: 13 amino acids. In germline, CDR1 is MNHEY, CDR2 SVGAGI. The CDR3 loop is CASTYGQTYGYTF.

This CDR3 is CASRGAYEQYF. The chain joins TRBV12-3 or TRBV12-4 to TRBJ2-7; lacking DNA, the TRBD1 call made by TCRdb goes unchecked. The CDR3 covers 11 residues.

The rearrangement joins TRBV7-8 to TRBJ2-3; TCRdb calls TRBD1, which cannot be checked without DNA. The germline V gene encodes CDR1 SGHVS and CDR2 FQNEAQ. The CDR3 is made up of 13 amino acids. The CDR3 region is CASSSLGGGTQYF.

The CDR3 protein is CASSLEGIGSNYGYTF. This chain connects TRBV5-5 to TRBJ1-2. Per the germline V gene, CDR1 is SGHKS and CDR2 is YYEKEE (reference sequence). The CDR3 contains 16 residues.

The V and J genes are TRBV7-9 and TRBJ2-4; the D gene TCRdb calls, TRBD1, cannot be checked with no DNA. From germline, CDR1 is SEHNR and CDR2 FQNEAQ (reference sequence). This CDR3 is 14 amino acids long. CDR3 in amino acids: CASSFGTGWNIQYF. Full variable domain (outside the CDR3, taken from reference TRBV7-9 and TRBJ2-4): DTGVSQNPRHKITKRGQNVTFRCDPISEHNRLYWYRQTLGQGPEFLTYFQNEAQLEKSRLLSDRFSAERPKGSFSTLEIQRTEQGDSAMYLCASSFGTGWNIQYFGAGTRLSVL.

The chain links TRBV19 to TRBJ2-1. This CDR3 is 13 amino acids long. CDR1 and CDR2 from the germline V gene are LNHDA and SQIVND (reference sequence). Here the CDR3 reads CASIPRSAYEQFF.

The rearrangement uses TRBV5-1 and TRBJ2-1. CDR1 and CDR2 (germline): SGHRS, YFSETQ. The CDR3 has 13 residues. CDR3 in amino acids: CASSPDTYNEQFF.

The V and J genes are TRBV4-1 and TRBJ1-5. The germline CDR1 and CDR2 sequences are MGHRA and YSYEKL. The CDR3 length is 15 residues. CDR3 region: CASSQSSPRDQPQHF.

The chain recombines TRBV11-2 with TRBJ2-1; TCRdb names TRBD1, which stays unverified in the absence of DNA. The CDR3 consists of 19 residues. Per germline, CDR1 SGHAT and CDR2 FQNNGV. CDR3 loop: CASSPLEDIFRGPTDEQFF.

The genes are TRBV20-1 and TRBJ2-1; TCRdb designates TRBD1, a call that cannot be tested without DNA. Germline CDR1 and CDR2: DFQATT and SNEGSKA (reference sequence). The CDR3 is 14 residues long. The CDR3 loop reads CSARSALSYNEQFF.

This chain uses TRBV27 with TRBJ2-1. CDR1 and CDR2 (germline): MNHEY, SMNVEV (reference sequence). This CDR3 region has 15 residues. The CDR3 region is CASTGHPSSYNEQFF.

The rearrangement uses TRBV20-1 and TRBJ2-5. Looked up from germline, CDR1 is DFQATT and CDR2 is SNEGSKA (reference sequence). The CDR3 extends over 12 amino acids. The CDR3 sequence is CSALRSQETQYF.

The chain employs TRBV10-2 and TRBJ1-5. CDR3 length: 13 amino acids. The germline CDR1 and CDR2 sequences are WSHSY and SAAADI. CDR3 region: CASSGDESQPQHF.

CDR3 protein: CSVPGPGVYNEQFF. The chain recombines TRBV29-1 with TRBJ2-1; TCRdb lists TRBD2, though no DNA is available to test this call. Looked up from germline, CDR1 is SQVTM and CDR2 is ANQGSEA. The CDR3 runs to 14 residues.

The gene calls are TRBV3-1 and TRBJ1-5; TCRdb returns TRBD1, unconfirmable since there is no DNA. The CDR3 extends over 20 amino acids. Germline assignment: CDR1 LGHDT and CDR2 YNNKEL (reference sequence). The CDR3 spells CASSQGPGERVVGGNQPQHF.

The rearrangement links TRBV7-9 to TRBJ1-6. Germline V gene lookup returns CDR1 SEHNR and CDR2 FQNEAQ (reference sequence). This CDR3 is built from 15 residues. The CDR3 sequence is CASSFGTAEGSPLHF.